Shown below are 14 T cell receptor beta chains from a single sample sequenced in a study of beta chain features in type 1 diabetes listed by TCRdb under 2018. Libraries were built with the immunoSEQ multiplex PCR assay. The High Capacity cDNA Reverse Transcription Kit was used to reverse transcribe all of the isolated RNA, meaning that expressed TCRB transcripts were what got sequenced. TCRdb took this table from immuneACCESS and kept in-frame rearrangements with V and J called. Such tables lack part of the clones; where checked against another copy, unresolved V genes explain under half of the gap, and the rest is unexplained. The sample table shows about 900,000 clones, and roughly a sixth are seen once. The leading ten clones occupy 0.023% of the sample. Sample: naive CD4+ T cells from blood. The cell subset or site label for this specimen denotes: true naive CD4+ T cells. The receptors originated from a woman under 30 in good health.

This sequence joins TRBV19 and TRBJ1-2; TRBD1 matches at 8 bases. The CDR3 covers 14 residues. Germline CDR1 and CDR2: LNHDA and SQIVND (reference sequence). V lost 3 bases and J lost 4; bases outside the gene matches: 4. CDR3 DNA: TGTGCCAGTAGTATCCAGGGGGCTCTCTATGGCTACACCTTC. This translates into CASSIQGALYGYTF.

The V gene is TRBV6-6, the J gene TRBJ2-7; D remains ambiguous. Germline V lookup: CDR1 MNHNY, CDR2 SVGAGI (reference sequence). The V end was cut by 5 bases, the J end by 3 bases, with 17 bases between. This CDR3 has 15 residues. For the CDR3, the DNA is TGTGCCAGCAGTGACGACACAAGCTTATACTACGAGCAGTACTTC. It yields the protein CASSDDTSLYYEQYF.

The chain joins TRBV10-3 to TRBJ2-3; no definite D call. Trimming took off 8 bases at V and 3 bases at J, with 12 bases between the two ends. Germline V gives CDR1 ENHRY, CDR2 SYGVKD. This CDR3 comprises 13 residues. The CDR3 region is CAIGNSRTDTQYF. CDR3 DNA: TGTGCCATCGGGAACTCGCGTACAGATACGCAGTATTTT.

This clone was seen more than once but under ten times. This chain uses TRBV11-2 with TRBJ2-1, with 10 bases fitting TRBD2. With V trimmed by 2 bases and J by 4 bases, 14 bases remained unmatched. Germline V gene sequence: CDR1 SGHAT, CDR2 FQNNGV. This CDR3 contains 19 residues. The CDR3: CASSLNREVAGGLYNEQFF. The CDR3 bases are TGTGCCAGCAGCTTAAACCGCGAAGTAGCGGGAGGACTGTACAATGAGCAGTTCTTC.

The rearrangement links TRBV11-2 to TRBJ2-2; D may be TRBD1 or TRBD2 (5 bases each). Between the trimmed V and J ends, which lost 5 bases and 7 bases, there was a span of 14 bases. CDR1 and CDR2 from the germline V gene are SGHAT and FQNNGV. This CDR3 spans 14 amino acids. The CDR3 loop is CASSRGTVSGELFF. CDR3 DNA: TGTGCCAGCAGCCGAGGGACGGTCAGCGGGGAGCTGTTTTTT.

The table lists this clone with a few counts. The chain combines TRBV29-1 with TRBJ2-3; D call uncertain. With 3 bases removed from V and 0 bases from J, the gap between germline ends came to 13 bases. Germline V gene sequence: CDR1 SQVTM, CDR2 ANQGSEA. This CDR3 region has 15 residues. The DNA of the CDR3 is TGCAGCGTTGAGAGACTCCAGATTAGCACAGATACGCAGTATTTT. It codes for CSVERLQISTDTQYF.

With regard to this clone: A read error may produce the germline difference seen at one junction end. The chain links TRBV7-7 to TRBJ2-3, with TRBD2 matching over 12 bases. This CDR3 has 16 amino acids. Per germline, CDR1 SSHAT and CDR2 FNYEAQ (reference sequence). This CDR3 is CASSPSSGGGTDTQYF. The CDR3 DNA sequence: TGTGCTAGCAGCCCGTCTAGCGGGGGGGGCACAGATACGCAGTATTTT.

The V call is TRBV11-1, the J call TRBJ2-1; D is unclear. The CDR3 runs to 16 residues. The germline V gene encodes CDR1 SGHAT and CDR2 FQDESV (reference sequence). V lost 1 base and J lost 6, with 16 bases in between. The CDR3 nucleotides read TGTGCCAGCAGCTTAGAGTTGGGTAACAACGGCAATGAGCAGTTCTTC. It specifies CASSLELGNNGNEQFF.

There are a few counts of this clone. CDR3 sequence: CASSRRASLFSYGYTF. CDR3 sequence (DNA): TGTGCCAGCAGCCGCCGTGCTTCCCTATTCAGCTATGGCTACACCTTC. V usage is TRBV28 and J usage is TRBJ1-2; D unclear. The V end lost 6 bases, the J end lost 4 bases, and 21 bases lay between the germline ends. This CDR3 has 16 amino acids. Germline assignment: CDR1 MDHEN and CDR2 SYDVKM.

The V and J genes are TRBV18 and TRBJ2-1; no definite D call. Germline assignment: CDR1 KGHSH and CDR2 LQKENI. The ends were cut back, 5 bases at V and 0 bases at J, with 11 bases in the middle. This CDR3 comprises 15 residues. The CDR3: CASSVPSSSYNEQFF. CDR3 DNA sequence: TGTGCCAGCTCAGTACCGTCGAGCTCCTACAATGAGCAGTTCTTC.

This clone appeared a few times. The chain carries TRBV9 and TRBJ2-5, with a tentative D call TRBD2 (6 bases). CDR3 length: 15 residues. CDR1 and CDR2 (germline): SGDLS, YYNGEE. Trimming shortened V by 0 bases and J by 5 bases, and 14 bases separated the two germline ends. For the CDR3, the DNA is TGTGCCAGCAGCGTAGATGAGGACTACTGGGAGACCCAGTACTTC. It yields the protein CASSVDEDYWETQYF.

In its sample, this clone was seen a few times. The CDR3 sequence is CASSQASTYNEQFF. The CDR3 DNA reads as TGCGCCAGCAGCCAAGCGTCCACTTACAATGAGCAGTTCTTC. The chain links TRBV4-3 to TRBJ2-1; D gene unclear. The V and J ends lost 1 base and 4 bases respectively, with 8 bases between them. This CDR3 is 14 amino acids long. Germline CDR1 is LGHNA and CDR2 is YSLEER.

The CDR3 DNA reads as TGTGCCAGCAGCAAAACAGGGTCAGAGACCCAGTACTTC. This translates into CASSKTGSETQYF. V is TRBV7-9 and J is TRBJ2-5; D is perhaps TRBD1 (6 bases). V was pared by 5 bases and J by 4 bases, with 11 bases between. The length of the CDR3 is 13 residues. Germline values: CDR1 SEHNR, CDR2 FQNEAQ (reference sequence).

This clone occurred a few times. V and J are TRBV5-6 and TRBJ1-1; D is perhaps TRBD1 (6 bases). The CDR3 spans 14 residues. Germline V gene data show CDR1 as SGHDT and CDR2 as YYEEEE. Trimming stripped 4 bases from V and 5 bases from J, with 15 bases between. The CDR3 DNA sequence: TGTGCCAGCAGCCGATCCGGGGGCCTGACTGAAGCTTTCTTT. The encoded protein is CASSRSGGLTEAFF. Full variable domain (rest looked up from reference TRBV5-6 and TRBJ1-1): DAGVTQSPTHLIKTRGQQVTLRCSPKSGHDTVSWYQQALGQGPQFIFQYYEEEERQRGNFPDRFSGHQFPNYSSELNVNALLLGDSALYLCASSRSGGLTEAFFGQGTRLTVV.